This entry lists 30 T cell receptor beta chains sequenced from one sample in a study of OX40 agonist ivuxolimab in advanced cancers. Clones were read by immunoSEQ multiplex PCR, and TCRdb kept only the in-frame ones, dropping some. This table holds around 70,000 clones, around four fifths found once. Sequences were derived from CD4+ or CD8+ T cells sorted from blood, sampled in a trial of the OX40 agonist ivuxolimab. All receptors come from an adult with an advanced solid tumor such as melanoma, head and neck, liver or kidney cancer.

This chain connects TRBV7-9 to TRBJ2-7, with 7 bases lining up with TRBD1. After removal of 5 bases from V and 0 bases from J, the junction contained 4 bases not matched to a gene. CDR3 length: 14 residues. Germline-derived CDR1 and CDR2 are SEHNR and FQNEAQ (reference sequence). CDR3 protein: CASSLTGSSYEQYV. For the CDR3, the DNA is TGTGCCAGCAGCCTGACAGGGAGCTCCTACGAGCAGTACGTC.

The chain couples TRBV4-2 to TRBJ2-2; a weak D match, TRBD2 (6 bases). CDR1 and CDR2 from the germline V gene are LGHNA and YNFKEQ. Trimming left V 0 bases short and J 6 bases short, with 8 bases between. CDR3 length: 14 amino acids. CDR3 DNA: TGTGCCAGCAGCCAAGATGGAGGGGCCGGGGAGCTGTTTTTT. The encoded protein is CASSQDGGAGELFF.

The chain links TRBV10-2 to TRBJ1-5; 7 bases fit TRBD1. V was clipped by 4 bases and J by 7 bases; unmatched bases: 7. The germline CDR1 and CDR2 sequences are WSHSY and SAAADI. CDR3 length equals 14 residues. The CDR3: CASSGQGKGQPQHF. The CDR3 region has the DNA TGCGCCAGCAGTGGACAGGGAAAGGGGCAGCCCCAGCATTTT.

This clone has just a few counts. The chain employs TRBV4-1 and TRBJ1-2, with D possibly being TRBD1 (6 bases). The CDR3 sequence is 14 residues long. The V gene's germline CDR1 is MGHRA and CDR2 YSYEKL. V lost 1 base and J lost 5, with 11 bases in between. The CDR3 DNA sequence: TGCGCCAGCAGCCAAGCTCACAGGGAGTATGGCTACACCTTC. Protein product: CASSQAHREYGYTF.

The V call is TRBV6-1, the J call TRBJ1-4; D is perhaps TRBD1 (6 bases). V was trimmed by 1 base and J by 7 bases, leaving 13 bases between them. The CDR3 loop spans 15 amino acids. Germline CDR1 is MNHNS and CDR2 is SASEGT. The CDR3 region is CASSEGGGWAEKLFF. CDR3 DNA: TGTGCCAGCAGTGAAGGTGGGGGCTGGGCTGAAAAACTGTTTTTT.

The chain combines TRBV5-6 with TRBJ2-7, with a weak D call TRBD2 (6 bases). Germline values: CDR1 SGHDT, CDR2 YYEEEE. The CDR3 spans 15 residues. V dropped 1 base and J dropped 6 bases, with 17 bases sitting between them. The CDR3 DNA is TGTGCCAGCAGCTTGTATGGCGGGACGGCAGGCGAGCAGTACTTC. This sequence encodes CASSLYGGTAGEQYF.

A single count supports this clone. This chain connects TRBV9 to TRBJ2-6; tentatively, D is TRBD1 (5 bases). Trimming shortened V by 3 bases and J by 2 bases, and 9 bases separated the two germline ends. Germline V gene sequence: CDR1 SGDLS, CDR2 YYNGEE. The CDR3 extends over 15 amino acids. In DNA form, the CDR3 reads TGTGCCAGCAGCGCCGGACATACTGGGGCCAACGTCCTGACTTTC. Protein: CASSAGHTGANVLTF.

This clone was seen a handful of times. V gene TRBV6-5 combines with J gene TRBJ2-5, with TRBD2 as a possible D gene (5 bases). Germline values: CDR1 MNHEY, CDR2 SVGAGI. The CDR3 is made up of 15 amino acids. Trimming took 0 bases from V and 3 from J, leaving 11 bases between them. The CDR3 region is CASSYSELEKETQYF. The CDR3 DNA reads TGTGCCAGCAGTTACTCCGAACTAGAAAAAGAGACCCAGTACTTC.

This clone has a handful of counts. The chain uses TRBV21-1 and TRBJ2-1; whether TRBD2, the table's D call, matches the DNA was not checked. TRBV21-1 is classified as a pseudogene. This CDR3 has 16 amino acids. The CDR3 bases are TGTGCCAGCAGCGCCTACCCGGGACTAGCTCCGGTTGAGCAGTTCTTC. This translates into CASSAYPGLAPVEQFF.

V gene TRBV15 combines with J gene TRBJ2-3, with 7 bases fitting TRBD1. CDR3 size: 16 residues. Germline trimming cut 0 bases from V and 5 bases from J; bases unmatched to any gene: 8. The germline V gene has CDR1 LNHNV and CDR2 YYDKDF (reference sequence). The chain's CDR3 is CATSRELRGPGDTQYF. CDR3 nucleotides: TGTGCCACCAGCAGAGAATTGAGGGGGCCCGGAGATACGCAGTATTTT. The full variable domain, completed using reference TRBV15 and TRBJ2-3, is DAMVIQNPRYQVTQFGKPVTLSCSQTLNHNVMYWYQQKSSQAPKLLFHYYDKDFNNEADTPDNFQSRRPNTSFCFLDIRSPGLGDTAMYLCATSRELRGPGDTQYFGPGTRLTVL.

The gene calls are TRBV30 and TRBJ2-7; TRBD1 agrees at 10 bases. The V gene's germline CDR1 is GTSNPN and CDR2 SVGIG (reference sequence). This CDR3 is 15 amino acids long. V lost 3 bases, J lost 4 bases, and 9 bases stayed unmatched. The CDR3: CAWRQDRGRPYEQYF. The DNA of the CDR3 is TGTGCCTGGAGGCAGGACAGGGGGAGACCTTACGAGCAGTACTTC.

The chain combines TRBV6-5 with TRBJ1-3; a possible D gene is TRBD1 (5 bases). V was clipped by 6 bases and J by 0 bases, with 12 bases between them. CDR1 and CDR2 from the germline V gene are MNHEY and SVGAGI. The CDR3 length is 15 residues. CDR3 protein: CASRPGRNSGNTIYF. In DNA, the CDR3 is TGTGCCAGCAGACCGGGACGGAACTCTGGAAACACCATATATTTT.

This chain joins TRBV5-1 and TRBJ1-4, with unresolved D. This CDR3 comprises 17 residues. Looked up from germline, CDR1 is SGHRS and CDR2 is YFSETQ. Between the trimmed V and J ends, which lost 2 bases and 0 bases, there was a span of 14 bases. The CDR3 DNA reads as TGCGCCAGCAGCTTAGGGCCCGCCATAACAACTAATGAAAAACTGTTTTTT. This encodes CASSLGPAITTNEKLFF.

The chain couples TRBV19 to TRBJ1-1; TRBD1 matches at 10 bases. With 8 bases clipped from V and 3 bases from J, the junction kept 9 bases outside the gene matches. CDR1 and CDR2 from the germline V gene are LNHDA and SQIVND (reference sequence). The CDR3 runs 15 residues. The CDR3, as DNA: TGTGCCAGTGGGGACAGGGGCGGGCTGGACACTGAAGCTTTCTTT. Translating it yields CASGDRGGLDTEAFF. The full variable domain, completed using reference TRBV19 and TRBJ1-1, is DGGITQSPKYLFRKEGQNVTLSCEQNLNHDAMYWYRQDPGQGLRLIYYSQIVNDFQKGDIAEGYSVSREKKESFPLTVTSAQKNPTAFYLCASGDRGGLDTEAFFGQGTRLTVV.

This chain joins TRBV10-3 and TRBJ1-3; D may be TRBD1 (5 bases). The germline V gene encodes CDR1 ENHRY and CDR2 SYGVKD. The CDR3 spans 15 residues. V was cut by 10 bases and J by 1 base, with 17 bases left in between. The CDR3 loop reads CASLGGDESGNTIYF. Here the CDR3 DNA reads TGTGCCAGCCTGGGGGGGGACGAATCTGGAAACACCATATATTTT.

The chain has TRBV7-6 and TRBJ2-7; D is uncertain. Germline values: CDR1 SGHVS, CDR2 FNYEAQ. The CDR3 loop spans 13 amino acids. Trimming left V 5 bases short and J 6 bases short, with 14 bases between. As DNA, the CDR3 is TGTGCCAGCAGCCGCATGTGGGGTGGCGAGCAGTACGTC. This sequence encodes CASSRMWGGEQYV.

This chain uses TRBV2 with TRBJ2-7; TRBD1 might be the D (6 bases). The V and J ends lost 6 bases and 5 bases respectively, with 17 bases between them. CDR1 and CDR2 (germline): SNHLY, FYNNEI. This CDR3 is 14 amino acids long. The DNA of the CDR3 is TGTGCCAGCAGGGCACAGGGATTGTCGGACGAGCAGTACTTC. It translates to CASRAQGLSDEQYF.

This chain links TRBV4-2 with TRBJ1-3; tentatively, D is TRBD1 (6 bases). Trimming stripped 0 bases from V and 0 bases from J, with 15 bases between. The CDR3 sequence is 18 residues long. Per the germline V gene, CDR1 is LGHNA and CDR2 is YNFKEQ. The DNA for the CDR3 is TGTGCCAGCAGCCAAGATAAAACGGCAGGGGCCTCTGGAAACACCATATATTTT. Translating it yields CASSQDKTAGASGNTIYF.

The chain links TRBV7-8 to TRBJ1-3; unclear D gene. The germline gives CDR1 SGHVS, CDR2 FQNEAQ. V lost 2 bases to trimming and J lost 0 bases, with 14 bases between them. CDR3 length equals 17 residues. This CDR3 is CASSLQAEAFSGNTIYF. In DNA, the CDR3 is TGTGCCAGCAGCTTACAGGCAGAAGCCTTCTCTGGAAACACCATATATTTT.

This clone was detected only once. This chain's CDR3 is CASSLRLAGGRADTQYF. As DNA, the CDR3 is TGCGCCAGCAGCTTACGACTAGCGGGAGGTCGGGCAGATACGCAGTATTTT. This chain links TRBV5-1 with TRBJ2-3, with TRBD2 identical over 13 bases. Losses at the gene ends were 2 bases for V and 4 bases for J; bases not matched to a gene: 7. Germline-derived CDR1 and CDR2 are SGHRS and YFSETQ. The CDR3 runs to 17 residues.

The chain carries TRBV28 and TRBJ1-2, with D hard to call. With 10 bases removed from V and 2 bases from J, the gap between germline ends came to 20 bases. The V gene's germline CDR1 is MDHEN and CDR2 SYDVKM. The CDR3 sequence is 15 residues long. The CDR3 DNA is TGTGCCATCTACTCCCGAAGCGGAAGAAACTATGGCTACACCTTC. Its translation is CAIYSRSGRNYGYTF.

The chain couples TRBV19 to TRBJ2-2, with TRBD1 identical over 7 bases. CDR3 length: 15 amino acids. Looked up from germline, CDR1 is LNHDA and CDR2 is SQIVND (reference sequence). V lost 10 bases, J lost 1 base, and 9 bases stayed unmatched. CDR3 coding DNA: TGTGCCACCGAAGCCCGACAGGGGAACACCGGGGAGCTGTTTTTT. Its translation is CATEARQGNTGELFF.

V and J are TRBV9 and TRBJ2-7, with 12 bases matching TRBD1. The CDR3 has 15 amino acids. Per germline, CDR1 SGDLS and CDR2 YYNGEE. The V and J ends lost 2 bases and 3 bases, in that order; junction bases with no gene match: 3. DNA of the CDR3: TGTGCCAGCAGCGTCGGGACAGGGGGCGTCTACGAGCAGTACTTC. Protein: CASSVGTGGVYEQYF.

This clone was seen a handful of times. CDR3 loop: CASSLFSGETQYF. Written as DNA, the CDR3 is TGCGCCAGCAGCTTGTTTTCCGGGGAGACCCAGTACTTC. The V gene is TRBV5-1, the J gene TRBJ2-5; D gene unclear. This CDR3 has 13 residues. CDR1 is SGHRS, CDR2 YFSETQ, per germline. V lost 1 base to trimming and J lost 5 bases, with 9 bases between them. The variable domain in full, completed from reference TRBV5-1 and TRBJ2-5, reads KAGVTQTPRYLIKTRGQQVTLSCSPISGHRSVSWYQQTPGQGLQFLFEYFSETQRNKGNFPGRFSGRQFSNSRSEMNVSTLELGDSALYLCASSLFSGETQYFGPGTRLLVL.

Details on this clone: At one end, the junction sequence differs from germline, possibly due to a read error. The V gene is TRBV28, the J gene TRBJ2-4; possibly TRBD2 for D (6 bases). Looked up from germline, CDR1 is MDHEN and CDR2 is SYDVKM. CDR3 size: 11 residues. The CDR3 reads CASSGLSGVDF. The CDR3, as DNA: TGTGCCAGCTCGGGGCTATCGGGGGTGGACTTC.

This chain connects TRBV5-1 to TRBJ2-5; D may be TRBD1 (5 bases). V was cut by 4 bases and J by 1 base, with 14 bases left in between. The CDR3 length is 15 residues. The V gene's germline CDR1 is SGHRS and CDR2 YFSETQ. CDR3 in DNA: TGCGCCAGCAGCCTCAAGAAAGACAGCCAAGAGACCCAGTACTTC. This gives the protein CASSLKKDSQETQYF. Together with reference TRBV5-1 and TRBJ2-5, the CDR3 gives the full variable domain: KAGVTQTPRYLIKTRGQQVTLSCSPISGHRSVSWYQQTPGQGLQFLFEYFSETQRNKGNFPGRFSGRQFSNSRSEMNVSTLELGDSALYLCASSLKKDSQETQYFGPGTRLLVL.

This rearrangement joins TRBV7-8 to TRBJ2-3; D perhaps matches TRBD2 (7 bases). The V end lost 8 bases, the J end lost 1 base, and 13 bases lay between the germline ends. The CDR3 has 14 residues. Germline loops: CDR1 SGHVS, CDR2 FQNEAQ. CDR3 sequence reads: CASRGAFGTDTQYF. The CDR3 DNA reads TGTGCCAGCCGGGGGGCGTTCGGCACAGATACGCAGTATTTT.

The rearrangement uses TRBV27 and TRBJ2-5, with 8 bases fitting TRBD1. Germline V CDR1 and CDR2: MNHEY, SMNVEV (reference sequence). The CDR3 is made up of 14 amino acids. Trimming cost V 5 bases and J 7 bases; bases outside gene matches: 9. CDR3 bases: TGTGCCAGCAGTGTTACCGGGACAGGAGTGACCCAGTACTTC. The encoded protein is CASSVTGTGVTQYF.

Points on this clone: This likely stems from a read error, as it lies one base from a far larger clone. This sample also contains other DNA sequences that code for the same CDR3. V gene TRBV5-4 combines with J gene TRBJ2-3; D may be TRBD1 (5 bases). V lost 4 bases and J 3 bases, leaving 18 bases between the germline ends. CDR1 SGHNT and CDR2 YYREEE come from the germline V gene (reference sequence). CDR3 length: 16 residues. The CDR3 coding sequence is TGTGCCAGCAGCCAAGATGTCAGGGAATGGACAGATACGCAGTATTTT. Its protein is CASSQDVREWTDTQYF.

The J gene is TRBJ2-2, the V gene TRBV6-5; D call uncertain. The V gene lost 7 bases and the J gene lost 1 base, with 7 bases spanning the gap. The CDR3 length is 13 residues. The V gene's germline CDR1 is MNHEY and CDR2 SVGAGI. The CDR3 is CASIDGNTGELFF. In DNA form, the CDR3 reads TGTGCCAGCATTGACGGGAACACCGGGGAGCTGTTTTTT.